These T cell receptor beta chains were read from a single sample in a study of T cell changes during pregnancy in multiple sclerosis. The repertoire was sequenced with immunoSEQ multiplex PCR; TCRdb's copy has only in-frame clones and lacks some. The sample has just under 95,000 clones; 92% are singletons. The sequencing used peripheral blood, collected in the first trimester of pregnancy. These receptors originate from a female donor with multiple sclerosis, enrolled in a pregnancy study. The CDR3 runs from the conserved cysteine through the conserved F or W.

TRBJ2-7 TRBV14 CASSQAAGEFDEQYF
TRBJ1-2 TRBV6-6 CASRQGEHGYTF
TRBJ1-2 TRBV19 CASSMFDQGEYGYTF
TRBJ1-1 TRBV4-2 CASSLEGAGTEAFF
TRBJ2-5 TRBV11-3 CASSPSGMQTQYF
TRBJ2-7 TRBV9 CASSESGFSYEQYF
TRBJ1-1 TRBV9 CASSPSLTGFKTFF
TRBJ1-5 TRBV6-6 CATLLPSGGANQPQHF
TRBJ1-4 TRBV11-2 CASSYLAGGEKLFF
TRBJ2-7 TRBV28 CASSRTGLPYEQYF
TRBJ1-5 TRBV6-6 CASSYTGGGGGQPQHF
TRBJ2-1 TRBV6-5 CASSYSGLRNNEQFF
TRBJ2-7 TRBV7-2 CASSLAGSTAYEQYF
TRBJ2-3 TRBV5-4 CASSSPGRALLDTQYF
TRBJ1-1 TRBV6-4 CASNDAGTEGPGEAFF
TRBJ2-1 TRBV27 CASSSKRTSGRTIRNNEQFF
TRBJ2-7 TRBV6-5 CASSYSADSYEQYF
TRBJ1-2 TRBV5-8 CASSTTPTSGYTF
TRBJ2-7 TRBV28 CASSLSGVLNEQYF
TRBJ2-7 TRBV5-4 CASSLGAGDEQYF
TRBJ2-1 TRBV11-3 CASSETPGLAQFF
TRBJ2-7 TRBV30 CAWSNGLAGGGQYF
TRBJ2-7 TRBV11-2 CAIERTPGSYEQYF
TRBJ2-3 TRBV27 CASSSQREGLDTQYF
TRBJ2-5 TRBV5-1 CASSPMGGLSETQYF
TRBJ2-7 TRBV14 CASSQRLAGSYEQYF
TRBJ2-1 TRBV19 CASSYTSGNNEQFF
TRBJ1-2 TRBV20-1 CSAAGNYGYTF
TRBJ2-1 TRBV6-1 CASSRPGHQNEQFF
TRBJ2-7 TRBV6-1 CASSEATGHPRYEQYF
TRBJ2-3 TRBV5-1 CASSLAPGADTQYF
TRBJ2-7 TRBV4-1 CASSQGSGALDYEQYF
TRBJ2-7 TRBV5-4 CASSWAPLAGGTYEQYF
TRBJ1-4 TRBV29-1 CSVGVQGTIEKLFF
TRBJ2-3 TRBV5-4 CASSSPGQGKDTQYF
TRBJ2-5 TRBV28 CASSPQGETQYF
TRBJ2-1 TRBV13 CASSRRQGSYNEQFF
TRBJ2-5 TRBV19 CASSEIGRVGETQYF